Given below is one TCR beta chain in context. This CDR3 has 15 residues. Trimming took 2 bases from V and 3 from J, leaving 13 bases between them. Germline CDR1 is KGHSH and CDR2 is LQKENI. As handled by the study authors: For nucleated cells, counts were estimated from reference gene primer amplification. Assay used: immunoSEQ multiplex PCR; TCRdb lists only in-frame clones, some missing. The V and J calls and clone size were taken over from that table, and D and trimming were inferred from the DNA. The sample includes under 200,000 clones, 85% to 90% of them seen just once. These data belong to a study of blood T cell repertoires in COVID-19. Study-wide context: Italy, Spain and the United States were the sources of the convalescent and acute COVID-19 samples. The analysed material was cDNA or gDNA that came from T cells, B-cell-depleted T cells, or PBMCs.

The material sequenced was peripheral blood. The clonotype comes from a man aged 40-50 years with active or convalescent COVID-19. The chain is built from TRBV18 and TRBJ1-1, with a possible D match to TRBD1 (5 bases). This CDR3 reads CASSPNQGGDTEAFF. CDR3 in DNA: TGTGCCAGCTCACCAAACCAGGGTGGAGACACTGAAGCTTTCTTT.